This TCR beta chain was captured in a study of shared T cell receptors in the human thymus. This clone was observed once. This table comes from immunoSEQ multiplex PCR, and its TCRdb copy is limited to in-frame clones, with some not included. Here the sample spans about 730,000 clones, approximately 85% being singletons. This CDR3 comprises 18 residues. The V gene lost 6 bases and the J gene lost 3 bases, with 24 bases spanning the gap. The germline gives CDR1 SNHLY, CDR2 FYNNEI. The same sample was also studied in work on human thymus T cells. As reported in that work: Corrective heart surgery yielded resections, and these provided the thymus tissue. Repertoires sampled from thymus and blood appeared biased in V and J gene usage.

The receptor was isolated from a girl in the first two years of life with a congenital heart defect. V gene TRBV2 combines with J gene TRBJ1-5, with a possible D match to TRBD1 (5 bases). Sequencing was carried out using thymocytes. The CDR3 loop is CASSHASGWLHLNQPQHF. The CDR3 bases are TGTGCCAGCAGCCATGCCTCAGGGTGGTTACACCTCAATCAGCCCCAGCATTTT.